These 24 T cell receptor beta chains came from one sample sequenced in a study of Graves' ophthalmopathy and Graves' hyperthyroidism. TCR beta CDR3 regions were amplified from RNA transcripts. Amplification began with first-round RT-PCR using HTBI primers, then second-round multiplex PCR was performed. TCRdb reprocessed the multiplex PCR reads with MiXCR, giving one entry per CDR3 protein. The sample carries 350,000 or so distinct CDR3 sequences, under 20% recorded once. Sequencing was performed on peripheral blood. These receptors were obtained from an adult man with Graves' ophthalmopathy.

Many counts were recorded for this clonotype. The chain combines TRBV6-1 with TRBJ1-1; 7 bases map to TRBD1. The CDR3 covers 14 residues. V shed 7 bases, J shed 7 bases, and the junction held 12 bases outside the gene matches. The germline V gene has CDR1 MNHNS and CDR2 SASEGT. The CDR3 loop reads CASTGDRAGGEAFF. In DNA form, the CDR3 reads TGTGCCAGCACCGGAGACAGGGCTGGGGGTGAAGCTTTCTTT.

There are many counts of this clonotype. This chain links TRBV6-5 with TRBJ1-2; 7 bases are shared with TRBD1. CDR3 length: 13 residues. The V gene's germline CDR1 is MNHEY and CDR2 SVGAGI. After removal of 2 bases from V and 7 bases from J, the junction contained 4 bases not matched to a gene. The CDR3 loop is CASSYVTGSGYTF. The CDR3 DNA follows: TGTGCCAGCAGTTACGTGACAGGGAGTGGCTACACCTTC.

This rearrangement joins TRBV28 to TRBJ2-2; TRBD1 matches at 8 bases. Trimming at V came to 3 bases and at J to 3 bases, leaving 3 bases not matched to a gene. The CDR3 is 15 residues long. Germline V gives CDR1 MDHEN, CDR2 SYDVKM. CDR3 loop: CASSFQDRDTGELFF. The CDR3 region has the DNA TGTGCCAGCAGTTTTCAGGACAGGGACACCGGGGAGCTGTTTTTT.

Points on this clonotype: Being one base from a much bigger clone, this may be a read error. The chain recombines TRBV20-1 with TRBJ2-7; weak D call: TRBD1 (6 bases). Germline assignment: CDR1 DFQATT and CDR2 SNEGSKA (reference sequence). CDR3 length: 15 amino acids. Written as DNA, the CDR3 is TGCACTGCTAGAGATCCTGGGGGCGATATGGTCGAGCAGTACTTC. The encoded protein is CTARDPGGDMVEQYF.

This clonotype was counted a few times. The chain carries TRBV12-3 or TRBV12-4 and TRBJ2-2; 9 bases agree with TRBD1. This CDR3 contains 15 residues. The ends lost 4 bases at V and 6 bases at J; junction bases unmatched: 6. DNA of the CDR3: TGTGCCAGCAGTTCAACAGGGGGCGGCGCCGGGGAGCTGTTTTTT. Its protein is CASSSTGGGAGELFF.

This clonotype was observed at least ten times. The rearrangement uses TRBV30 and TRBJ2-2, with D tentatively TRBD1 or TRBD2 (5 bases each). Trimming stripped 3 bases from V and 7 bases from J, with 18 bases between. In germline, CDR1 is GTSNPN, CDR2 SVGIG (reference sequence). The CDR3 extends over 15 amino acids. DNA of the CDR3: TGTGCCTGGAGGCCGGGACCTTCCGTGGTCGGGGAGCTGTTTTTT. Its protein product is CAWRPGPSVVGELFF.

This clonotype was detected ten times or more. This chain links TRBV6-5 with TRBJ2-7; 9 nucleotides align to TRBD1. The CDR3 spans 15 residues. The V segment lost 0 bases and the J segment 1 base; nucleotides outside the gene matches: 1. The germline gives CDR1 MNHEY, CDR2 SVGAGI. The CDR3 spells CASSYSQGASYEQYF. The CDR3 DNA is TGTGCCAGCAGTTACTCACAGGGGGCATCCTACGAGCAGTACTTC.

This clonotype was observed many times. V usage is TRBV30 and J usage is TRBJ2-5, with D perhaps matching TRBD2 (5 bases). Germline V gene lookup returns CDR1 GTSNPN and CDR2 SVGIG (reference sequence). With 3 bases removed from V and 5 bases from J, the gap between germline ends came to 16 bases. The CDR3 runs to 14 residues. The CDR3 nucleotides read TGTGCCTGGAGCCAGATACTAGGGCGGGAGACCCAGTACTTC. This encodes CAWSQILGRETQYF.

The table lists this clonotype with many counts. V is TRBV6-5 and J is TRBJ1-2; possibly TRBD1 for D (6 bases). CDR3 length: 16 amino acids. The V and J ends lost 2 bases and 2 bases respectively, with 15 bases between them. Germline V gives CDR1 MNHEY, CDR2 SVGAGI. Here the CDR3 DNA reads TGTGCCAGCAGTTACCCCGGCCAGGGGATAAACTATGGCTACACCTTC. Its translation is CASSYPGQGINYGYTF.

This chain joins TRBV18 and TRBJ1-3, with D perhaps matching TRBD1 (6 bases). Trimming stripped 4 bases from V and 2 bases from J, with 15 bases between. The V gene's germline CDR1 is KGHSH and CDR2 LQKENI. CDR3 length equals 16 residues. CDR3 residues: CASSQTDRHTGNTIYF. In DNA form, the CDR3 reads TGTGCCAGCTCACAAACCGACAGGCATACTGGAAACACCATATATTTT.

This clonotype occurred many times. The CDR3 nucleotides read TGTGCCAGTAGTAACCGACCGCTAATATTGGGGGCCAACGTCCTGACTTTC. Translating gives CASSNRPLILGANVLTF. The genes are TRBV19 and TRBJ2-6; D not certain. The CDR3 covers 17 residues. CDR1 is LNHDA, CDR2 SQIVND, per germline (reference sequence). Trimming cost V 4 bases and J 4 bases, with 17 bases left between them. The variable domain in full, completed from reference TRBV19 and TRBJ2-6, reads DGGITQSPKYLFRKEGQNVTLSCEQNLNHDAMYWYRQDPGQGLRLIYYSQIVNDFQKGDIAEGYSVSREKKESFPLTVTSAQKNPTAFYLCASSNRPLILGANVLTFGAGSRLTVL.

CDR3 loop: CASSPGTPSTGELFF. CDR3 nucleotides: TGTGCCAGCAGCCCCGGGACTCCGAGCACCGGGGAGCTGTTTTTT. The chain couples TRBV7-2 to TRBJ2-2, with a tentative D call TRBD2 (6 bases). V dropped 5 bases and J dropped 4 bases, with 14 bases sitting between them. The CDR3 contains 15 residues. Germline values: CDR1 SGHTA, CDR2 FQGNSA. Using reference TRBV7-2 and TRBJ2-2 for the parts outside the CDR3, the full variable domain is GAGVSQSPSNKVTEKGKDVELRCDPISGHTALYWYRQSLGQGLEFLIYFQGNSAPDKSGLPSDRFSAERTGGSVSTLTIQRTQQEDSAVYLCASSPGTPSTGELFFGEGSRLTVL.

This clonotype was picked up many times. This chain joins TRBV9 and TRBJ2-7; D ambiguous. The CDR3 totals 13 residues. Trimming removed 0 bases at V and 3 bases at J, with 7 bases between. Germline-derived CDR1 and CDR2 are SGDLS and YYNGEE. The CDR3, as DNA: TGTGCCAGCAGCGTAGCCCCGAGCTACGAGCAGTACTTC. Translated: CASSVAPSYEQYF.

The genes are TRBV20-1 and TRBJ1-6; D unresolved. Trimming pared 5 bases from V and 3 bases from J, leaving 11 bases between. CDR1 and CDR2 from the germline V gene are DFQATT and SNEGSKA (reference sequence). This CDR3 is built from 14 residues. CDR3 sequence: CSARDAGYNSPLHF. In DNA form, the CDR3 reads TGCAGTGCTCGTGACGCTGGCTATAATTCACCCCTCCACTTT.

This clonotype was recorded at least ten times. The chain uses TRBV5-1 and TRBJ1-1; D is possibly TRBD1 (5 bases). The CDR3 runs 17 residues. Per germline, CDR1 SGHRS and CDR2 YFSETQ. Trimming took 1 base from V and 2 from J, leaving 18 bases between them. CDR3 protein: CASSLRSVRGGNTEAFF. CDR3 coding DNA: TGCGCCAGCAGCTTGAGGTCCGTACGGGGGGGAAACACTGAAGCTTTCTTT.

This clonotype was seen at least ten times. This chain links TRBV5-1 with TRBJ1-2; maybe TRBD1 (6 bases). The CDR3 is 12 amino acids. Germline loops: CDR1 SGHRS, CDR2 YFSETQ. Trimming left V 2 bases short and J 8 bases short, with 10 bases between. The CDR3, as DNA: TGCGCCAGCAGCTTATACGGGGGCGGCTACACCTTC. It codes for CASSLYGGGYTF.

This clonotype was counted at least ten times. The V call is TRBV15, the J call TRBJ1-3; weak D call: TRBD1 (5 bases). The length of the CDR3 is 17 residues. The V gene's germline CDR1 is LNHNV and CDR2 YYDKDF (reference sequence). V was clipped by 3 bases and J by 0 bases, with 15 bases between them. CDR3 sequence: CATSRVGHLSSGNTIYF. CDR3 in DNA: TGTGCCACCAGCAGGGTAGGACATCTCAGCTCTGGAAACACCATATATTTT. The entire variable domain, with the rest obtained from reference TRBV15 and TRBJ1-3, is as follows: DAMVIQNPRYQVTQFGKPVTLSCSQTLNHNVMYWYQQKSSQAPKLLFHYYDKDFNNEADTPDNFQSRRPNTSFCFLDIRSPGLGDTAMYLCATSRVGHLSSGNTIYFGEGSWLTVV.

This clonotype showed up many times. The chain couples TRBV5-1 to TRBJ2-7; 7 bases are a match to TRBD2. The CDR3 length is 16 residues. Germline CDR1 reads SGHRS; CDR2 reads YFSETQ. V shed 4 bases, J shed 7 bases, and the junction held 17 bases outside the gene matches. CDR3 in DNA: TGCGCCAGCAGCAGCGGGGTCTTTCCGGACCATGCTGAGCAGTACTTC. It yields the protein CASSSGVFPDHAEQYF.

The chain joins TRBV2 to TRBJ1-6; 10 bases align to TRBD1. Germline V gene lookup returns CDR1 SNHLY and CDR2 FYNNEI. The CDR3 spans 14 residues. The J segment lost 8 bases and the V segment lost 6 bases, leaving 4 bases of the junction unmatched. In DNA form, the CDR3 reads TGTGCCAGCAGAGTGACAGGGGGCCATTCACCCCTCCACTTT. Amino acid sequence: CASRVTGGHSPLHF.

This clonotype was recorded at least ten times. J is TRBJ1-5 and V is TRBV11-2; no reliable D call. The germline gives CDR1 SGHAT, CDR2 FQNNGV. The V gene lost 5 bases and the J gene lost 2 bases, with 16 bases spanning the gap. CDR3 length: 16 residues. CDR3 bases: TGTGCCAGCAGCCCCCACGCGGGGAACGGCAATCAGCCCCAGCATTTT. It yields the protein CASSPHAGNGNQPQHF.

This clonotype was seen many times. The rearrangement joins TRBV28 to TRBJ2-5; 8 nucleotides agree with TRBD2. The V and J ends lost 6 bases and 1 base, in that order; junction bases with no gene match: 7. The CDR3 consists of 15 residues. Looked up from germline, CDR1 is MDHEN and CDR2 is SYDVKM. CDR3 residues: CASSRPTSGQETQYF. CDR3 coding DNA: TGTGCCAGCAGCCGTCCCACTAGCGGCCAAGAGACCCAGTACTTC.

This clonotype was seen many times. In DNA form, the CDR3 reads TGTGCCAGCAGCTTAGATCTTAAATGGTCCGCGAACACCGGGGAGCTGTTTTTT. Encoded protein: CASSLDLKWSANTGELFF. J is TRBJ2-2 and V is TRBV11-2, with no clear D. This CDR3 spans 18 amino acids. The ends were cut back, 0 bases at V and 0 bases at J, with 14 bases in the middle. CDR1 and CDR2 (germline): SGHAT, FQNNGV.

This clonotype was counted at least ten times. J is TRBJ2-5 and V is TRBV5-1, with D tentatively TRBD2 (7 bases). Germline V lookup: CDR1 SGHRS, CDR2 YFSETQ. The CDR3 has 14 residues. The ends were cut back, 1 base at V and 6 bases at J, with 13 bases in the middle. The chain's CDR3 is CASSLYGGRKTQYF. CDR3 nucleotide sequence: TGCGCCAGCAGCTTGTACGGGGGGCGAAAGACCCAGTACTTC.

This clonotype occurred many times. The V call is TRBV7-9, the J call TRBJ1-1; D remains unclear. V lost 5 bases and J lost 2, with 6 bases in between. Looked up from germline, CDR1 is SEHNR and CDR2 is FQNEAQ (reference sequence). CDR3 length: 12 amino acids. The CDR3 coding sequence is TGTGCCAGCAGCCTCATCAACACTGAAGCTTTCTTT. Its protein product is CASSLINTEAFF.